This record covers a single TCR beta chain. Libraries of bulk TCR were made by previously described methods (with listed TCR primers). TCRdb re-derived calls from the PCR reads in MiXCR, one entry per CDR3 protein. The profile shows about half a million distinct CDR3 sequences, about a fifth of them singletons. The data were taken from a study of molecular identifiers for immune sequencing clone quantification. In the study overall: The replicate experiment used RNA from roughly 18,000 or 92,000 naive CD8 cells. This RNA was split into five aliquots, and four of them were sequenced.

Source material for naive CD8 libraries was about 19,000 to 1,000,000 sorted cells, with 10%, 30% or 50% RNA. With 5 bases clipped from V and 7 bases from J, the junction kept 9 bases outside the gene matches. CDR3 length: 15 amino acids. Germline CDR1 is SEHNR and CDR2 is FQNEAQ (reference sequence). This chain links TRBV7-9 with TRBJ2-1; 9 bases match TRBD2. The TCR was taken from a human donor in good health. Some libraries in this study had Jurkat cell RNA spiked in. Sequencing input: naive CD8+ T cells from blood, with Jurkat cell RNA spiked in. Described subset: FACS-sorted CD8+CD4-CCR7+CD45RA+ naive T cells. As DNA, the CDR3 is TGTGCCAGCAGCGGCTCCGGGACTAGCATGAATGAGCAGTTCTTC. This encodes CASSGSGTSMNEQFF.